This TCR beta chain is from a study of Tregs in tolerant kidney transplant recipients. The V end was cut by 5 bases, the J end by 0 bases, with 14 bases between. Germline V gene sequence: CDR1 MNHEY, CDR2 SVGAGI. This CDR3 has 15 amino acids. Produced via immunoSEQ multiplex PCR; TCRdb's table is partial and in-frame only. The data show about 46,000 clones, 75% to 95% seen once. Unstimulated regulatory T cells (CD4+CD25+CD127-), CD4+CD25- non-regulatory cells, CD4 and CD8 cells were FACS-sorted from thawed PBMCs. The receptor was isolated from a human donor in good health. The material sequenced was Tregs from blood. The rearrangement joins TRBV6-5 to TRBJ2-7; possibly TRBD1 for D (6 bases). CDR3 amino acids: CASSSTGFNSYEQYF. Written as DNA, the CDR3 is TGTGCCAGCAGTAGCACAGGGTTTAACTCCTACGAGCAGTACTTC.